What follows describes a single T cell receptor (beta chain). The specificity of this receptor is unknown. No much larger clone is present one base from it, and per-base qualities are unavailable. TCRbeta CDR3 regions were amplified from genomic DNA by means of the immunoSEQ Assay, a bias-controlled multiplex PCR. From the authors' description of their analysis: The number of nucleated cells in each sample was estimated from the amplification of reference gene primers within the assay. To quantify the absolute abundance of each unique TCRbeta CDR3 rearrangement, sequence reads were collapsed and filtered. Productive Simpson clonality was computed per sample as the square root of Simpson's diversity index over productive rearrangements. In its TCRdb copy, this immuneACCESS table keeps in-frame sequences only and misses some clones. Where compared with another copy, unresolved V genes explain less than half of these, and the others have no known cause. V, J and clone size were drawn from that table, and D and trimming were deduced from the DNA. This sample has 80,000 or so clones in its table, and roughly 73% of those were observed once. Clones ranked in the top ten supply over 9.5% of the sample.

These data are taken from a study of blood T cell repertoires in COVID-19 (TCRdb year 2020). At the level of the whole study: Collaborator samples came from the United States, Italy and Spain and covered acute and convalescent phases of COVID-19. Sample metadata almost always included a de-identified subject ID, COVID-19 status, age in years and sex. The material from the prospective study consisted of cDNA or gDNA derived from T cells, B-cell-depleted T cells, or PBMCs. The repertoires were released in a freely available public database meant as a resource for research on the immune response to SARS-CoV-2. Samples were obtained from the ongoing ImmuneRACE study (first 160 participants) and from some 1,300 subjects provided by 6 global collaborators. Subjects who had been exposed to COVID-19, were actively infected with it, or had recovered from it provided the deeply sampled blood TCRbeta repertoires that made up the dataset. Where available, HLA class I and class II types were obtained from metadata supplied by the sample provider rather than from assay-based typing. Paper-wide results and their limitations: The amount of clinical and demographic metadata varied by source and participant and was provided uncurated.

Collaborating institutions collected whole blood in K2EDTA tubes following their own protocols. Collaborator samples were shipped for TCRbeta analysis as frozen whole blood, isolated PBMCs, or DNA extracted from either sample type. Germline trimming: 3 bases from V, 4 bases from J; junction bases outside gene matches: 1. Its CDR3 holds 13 amino acids, cysteine through phenylalanine. Only the CDR3 portion is preserved as DNA: 39 bases, with reading frame beginning at the first base. As encoded in the germline V gene, CDR1 is SGHRS while CDR2 is YFSETQ. Sequenced material: peripheral blood. This clonotype was sampled from a human donor in a cohort sampled during active COVID-19. The V and J genes are TRBV5-1 and TRBJ2-1, with 7 junctional bases fitting TRBD2. The CDR3 in this case is CASSWEGYNEQFF. The DNA sequence is given as TGCGCCAGCAGCTGGGAGGGATACAATGAGCAGTTCTTC. With all but the CDR3 taken from the reference TRBV5-1 and TRBJ2-1 genes, the full variable domain is: KAGVTQTPRYLIKTRGQQVTLSCSPISGHRSVSWYQQTPGQGLQFLFEYFSETQRNKGNFPGRFSGRQFSNSRSEMNVSTLELGDSALYLCASSWEGYNEQFFGPGTRLTVL.